This T cell receptor (beta chain) was identified during a study of T-cell reconstitution after alpha-beta-depleted transplantation in children. This clonotype has only a few counts. The CDR3 is made up of 10 amino acids. V lost 8 bases, J lost 0 bases, and 4 bases lay in between. Germline CDR1 reads SQVTM; CDR2 reads ANQGSEA. Preparation of the TCRbeta library involved a method that used unique molecular identifiers. TCRdb itself ran the PCR reads through MiXCR, one entry per CDR3 protein. The sample yields about 610,000 distinct CDR3 sequences, over 9.5% seen once. The rearrangement uses TRBV29-1 and TRBJ2-5; D remains ambiguous. Sample: PBMCs from the stem cell graft donor, taken from the stem cell graft. This clonotype was sampled from a human donor who donated a stem cell graft to a child with acute myeloid leukemia. CDR3 region: CSSYQETQYF. DNA for the CDR3: TGCAGCTCGTACCAAGAGACCCAGTACTTC.